This T cell receptor beta chain was observed in a study of cytomegalovirus exposure and HLA in healthy donors. The overall study: Unique TCRs from HLA-typed donors, around 79 million of them, were held in an early data release.

General study results and limits: The number of N-insertions in an Asian-associated ancestry cluster was reportedly below the 666-donor mean in a later analysis.

13 Jbeta primers and 60 Vbeta primers were used for the PCR. Generated by immunoSEQ multiplex PCR, the TCRdb table keeps only in-frame clones and is missing some. The sample lists 120,000 or so clones, roughly three fifths seen once, with roughly 8.6% in the top ten. This clone was seen a few times. As yet, its antigen is unknown. CDR3 size: 15 residues. Germline CDR1 is SGHRS and CDR2 is YFSETQ. V lost 4 bases, J lost 3 bases, and 14 bases lay in between. The source of this sequence is a middle-aged woman in good health and CMV-seropositive. Source material: PBMCs. The genes are TRBV5-1 and TRBJ1-5; possible D gene TRBD1, 5 bases. CDR3 nucleotide sequence: TGCGCCAGCAGCCCGGGGGTGGGTCTCAATCAGCCCCAGCATTTT. Its protein product is CASSPGVGLNQPQHF.